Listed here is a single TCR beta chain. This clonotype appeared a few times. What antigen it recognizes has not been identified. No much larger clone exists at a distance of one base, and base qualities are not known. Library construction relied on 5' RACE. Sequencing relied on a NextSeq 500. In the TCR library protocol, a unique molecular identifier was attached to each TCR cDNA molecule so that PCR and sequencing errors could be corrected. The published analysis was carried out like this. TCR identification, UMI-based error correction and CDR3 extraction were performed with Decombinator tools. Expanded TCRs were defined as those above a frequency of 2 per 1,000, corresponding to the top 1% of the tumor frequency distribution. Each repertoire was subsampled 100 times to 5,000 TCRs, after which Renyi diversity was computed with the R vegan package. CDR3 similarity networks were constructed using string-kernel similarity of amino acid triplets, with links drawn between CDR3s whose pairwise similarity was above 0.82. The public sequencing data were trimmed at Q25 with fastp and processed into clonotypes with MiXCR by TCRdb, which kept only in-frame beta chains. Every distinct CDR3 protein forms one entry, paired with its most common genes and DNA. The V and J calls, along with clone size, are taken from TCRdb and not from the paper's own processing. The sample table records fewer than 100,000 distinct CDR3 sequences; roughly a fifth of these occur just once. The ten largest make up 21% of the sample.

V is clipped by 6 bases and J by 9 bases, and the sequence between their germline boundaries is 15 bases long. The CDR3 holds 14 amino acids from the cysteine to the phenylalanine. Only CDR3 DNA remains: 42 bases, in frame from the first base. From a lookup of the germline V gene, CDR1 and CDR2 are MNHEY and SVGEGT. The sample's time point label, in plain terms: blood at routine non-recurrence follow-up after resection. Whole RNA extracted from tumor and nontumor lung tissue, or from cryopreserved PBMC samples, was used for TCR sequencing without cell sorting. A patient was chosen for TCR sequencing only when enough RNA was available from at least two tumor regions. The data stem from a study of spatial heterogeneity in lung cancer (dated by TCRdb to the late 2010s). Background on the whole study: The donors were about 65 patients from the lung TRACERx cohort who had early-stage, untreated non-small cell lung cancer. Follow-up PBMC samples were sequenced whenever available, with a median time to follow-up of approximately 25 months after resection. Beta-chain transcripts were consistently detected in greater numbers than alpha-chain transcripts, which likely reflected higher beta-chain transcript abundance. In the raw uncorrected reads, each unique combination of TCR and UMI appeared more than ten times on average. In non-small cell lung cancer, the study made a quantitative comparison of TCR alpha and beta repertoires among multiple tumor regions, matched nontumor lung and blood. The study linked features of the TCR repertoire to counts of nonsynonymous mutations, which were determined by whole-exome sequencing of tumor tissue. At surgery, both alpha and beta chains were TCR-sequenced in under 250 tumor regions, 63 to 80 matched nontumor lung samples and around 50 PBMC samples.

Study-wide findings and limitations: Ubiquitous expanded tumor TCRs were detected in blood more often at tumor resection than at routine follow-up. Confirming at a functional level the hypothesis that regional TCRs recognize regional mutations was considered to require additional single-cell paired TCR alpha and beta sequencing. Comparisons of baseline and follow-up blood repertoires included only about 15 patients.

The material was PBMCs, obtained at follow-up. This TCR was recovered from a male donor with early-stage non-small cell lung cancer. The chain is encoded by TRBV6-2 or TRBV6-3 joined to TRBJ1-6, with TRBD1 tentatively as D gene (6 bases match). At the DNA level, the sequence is TGTGCCAGCAGGCGCGCACAGGGTTCTTCACCCCTCCACTTT. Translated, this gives CASRRAQGSSPLHF.